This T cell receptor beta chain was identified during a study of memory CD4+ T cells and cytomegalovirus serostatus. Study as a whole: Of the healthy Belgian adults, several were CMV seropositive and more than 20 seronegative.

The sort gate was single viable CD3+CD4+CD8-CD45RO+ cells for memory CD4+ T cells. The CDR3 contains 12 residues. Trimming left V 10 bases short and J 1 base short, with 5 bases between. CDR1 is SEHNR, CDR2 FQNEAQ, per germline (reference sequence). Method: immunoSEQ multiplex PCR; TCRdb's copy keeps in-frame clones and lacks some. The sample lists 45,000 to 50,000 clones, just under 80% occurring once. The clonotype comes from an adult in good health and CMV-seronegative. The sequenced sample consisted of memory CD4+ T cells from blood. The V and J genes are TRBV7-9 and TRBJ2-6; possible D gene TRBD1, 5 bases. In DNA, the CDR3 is TGTGCCACAGGGTCTGGGGCCAACGTCCTGACTTTC. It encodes CATGSGANVLTF.